This record looks at one T cell receptor (beta chain) sequence and its context. In the study's own analysis: It was from reference gene primer amplification that nucleated cell counts were estimated. Sequencing was performed with immunoSEQ multiplex PCR; in TCRdb, only in-frame clones are kept and a portion is missing. The V and J calls and clone size are taken from that table; D and trimming were inferred from the DNA. The sample holds some 70,000 clones, 87% seen once. The sample belongs to a study of blood T cell repertoires in COVID-19. Study summary: T cells, B-cell-depleted T cells, or PBMCs provided the cDNA or gDNA that served as material.

Germline lookup yields CDR1 SGHRS and CDR2 YFSETQ. Deletions cut 4 bases from V and 4 bases from J, with 15 bases between. The CDR3 has 15 residues. The source material was peripheral blood. This chain joins TRBV5-1 and TRBJ2-1, with D possibly matching TRBD1 (6 bases). This clonotype was obtained from a man over 45 with active COVID-19. Written as DNA, the CDR3 is TGCGCCAGCAGCCCCACAGGGCCCCGTTACAATGAGCAGTTCTTC. The encoded protein is CASSPTGPRYNEQFF. The variable domain in full, with the rest retrieved from reference TRBV5-1 and TRBJ2-1, is KAGVTQTPRYLIKTRGQQVTLSCSPISGHRSVSWYQQTPGQGLQFLFEYFSETQRNKGNFPGRFSGRQFSNSRSEMNVSTLELGDSALYLCASSPTGPRYNEQFFGPGTRLTVL.